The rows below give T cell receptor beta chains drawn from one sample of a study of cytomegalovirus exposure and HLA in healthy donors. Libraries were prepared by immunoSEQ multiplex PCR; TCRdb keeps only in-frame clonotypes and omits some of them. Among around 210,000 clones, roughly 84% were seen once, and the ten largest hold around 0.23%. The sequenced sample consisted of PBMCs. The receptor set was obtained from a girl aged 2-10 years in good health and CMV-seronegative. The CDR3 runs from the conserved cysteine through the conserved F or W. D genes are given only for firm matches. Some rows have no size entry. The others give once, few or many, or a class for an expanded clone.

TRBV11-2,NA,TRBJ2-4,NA,CASSWTLGAKNIQYF,TGTGCCAGCAGCTGGACATTGGGGGCCAAAAACATTCAGTACTTC
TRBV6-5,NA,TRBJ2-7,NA,CASSYGGEIYEQYF,TGTGCCAGCAGTTACGGAGGGGAAATCTACGAGCAGTACTTC
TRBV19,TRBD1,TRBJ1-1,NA,CASSRDRAMNTEAFF,TGTGCCAGTAGTAGGGACAGGGCGATGAACACTGAAGCTTTCTTT
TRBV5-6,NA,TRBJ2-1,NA,CASSPTRRVYNEQFF,TGTGCCAGCAGCCCTACTAGGAGGGTATACAATGAGCAGTTCTTC
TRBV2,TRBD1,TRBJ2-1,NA,CASRGQFSSYNEQFF,TGTGCCAGCAGGGGACAGTTCAGCTCCTACAATGAGCAGTTCTTC
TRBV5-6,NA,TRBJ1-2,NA,CASSLVLTGLNYGYTF,TGTGCCAGCAGCTTGGTCTTGACAGGACTCAACTATGGCTACACCTTC
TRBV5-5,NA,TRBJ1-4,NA,CASSFYRVSTNEKLFF,TGTGCCAGCAGCTTCTACAGGGTTTCAACTAATGAAAAACTGTTTTTT
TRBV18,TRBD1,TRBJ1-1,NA,CASSPIPGQVVTEAFF,TGTGCCAGCTCACCCATTCCCGGACAGGTAGTCACTGAAGCTTTCTTT
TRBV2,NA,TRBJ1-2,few,CASPGGMDGYTF,TGTGCCAGCCCCGGAGGCATGGATGGCTACACCTTC
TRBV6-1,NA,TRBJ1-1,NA,CASRYRDFDTEAFF,TGTGCCAGCAGGTACAGGGATTTTGACACTGAAGCTTTCTTT
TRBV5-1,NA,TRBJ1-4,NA,CASSSLTAEKLFF,TGCGCCAGCAGCTCGCTGACAGCCGAAAAACTGTTTTTT
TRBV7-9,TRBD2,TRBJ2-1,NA,CASSLLAAGGSYNEQFF,TGTGCCAGCAGCTTACTTGCGGCGGGGGGCTCCTACAATGAGCAGTTCTTC
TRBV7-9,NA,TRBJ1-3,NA,CASSLGGHENTIYF,TGTGCCAGCAGCTTGGGAGGACATGAGAACACCATATATTTT
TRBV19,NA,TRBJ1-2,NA,CASIQGNFGYTF,TGTGCCAGTATCCAGGGTAACTTTGGCTACACCTTC
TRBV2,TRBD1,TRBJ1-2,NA,CASSLASGTGVDGYTF,TGTGCCAGCAGCCTAGCCTCCGGGACAGGGGTCGATGGCTACACCTTC
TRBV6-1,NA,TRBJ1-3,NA,CASSEGADSGNTIYF,TGTGCCAGCAGCGAGGGCGCAGACTCTGGAAACACCATATATTTT
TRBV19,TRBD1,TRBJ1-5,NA,CASSEDRALNQPQHF,TGTGCCAGTAGTGAAGACAGGGCCCTAAATCAGCCCCAGCATTTT
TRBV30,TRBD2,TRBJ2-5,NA,CAWSGTSGMGRYQETQYF,TGTGCCTGGAGTGGGACTAGCGGGATGGGAAGGTACCAAGAGACCCAGTACTTC
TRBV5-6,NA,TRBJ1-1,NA,CASSLVQGWDTEAFF,TGTGCCAGCAGCTTGGTTCAGGGATGGGACACTGAAGCTTTCTTT
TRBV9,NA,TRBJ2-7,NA,CASSVGSGPYEQYF,TGTGCCAGCAGCGTAGGTAGCGGCCCTTACGAGCAGTACTTC
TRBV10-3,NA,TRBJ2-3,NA,CAINSPGWAQYF,TGTGCCATCAACAGCCCAGGCTGGGCGCAGTATTTT
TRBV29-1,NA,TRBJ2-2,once,CSVPGLRNTGELFF,TGCAGCGTGCCGGGACTGCGTAACACCGGGGAGCTGTTTTTT
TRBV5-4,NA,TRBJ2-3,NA,CASTRQGFTDTQYF,TGTGCCAGCACCCGGCAGGGGTTCACAGATACGCAGTATTTT
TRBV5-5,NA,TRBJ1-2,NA,CASSHGTAKYGYTF,TGTGCCAGCAGCCACGGGACTGCCAAATATGGCTACACCTTC
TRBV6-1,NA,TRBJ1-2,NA,CASSERAGYGYTF,TGTGCCAGCAGTGAAAGGGCAGGGTATGGCTACACCTTC
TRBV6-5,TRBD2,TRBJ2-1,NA,CASRGTSGDNEQFF,TGTGCCAGCAGGGGGACTAGCGGCGACAATGAGCAGTTCTTC
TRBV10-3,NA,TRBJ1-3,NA,CAINEGGRNTIYF,TGTGCCATCAACGAAGGGGGAAGAAACACCATATATTTT
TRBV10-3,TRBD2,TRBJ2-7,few,CAISDAGTSQAYEQYF,TGTGCCATCAGTGATGCCGGGACTAGCCAAGCCTACGAGCAGTACTTC
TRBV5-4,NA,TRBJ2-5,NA,CASSLGRVTAQETQYF,TGTGCCAGCAGCTTGGGCCGCGTGACAGCGCAAGAGACCCAGTACTTC
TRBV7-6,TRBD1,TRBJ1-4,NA,CASSATGGNEKLFF,TGTGCCAGCAGCGCGACAGGGGGCAATGAAAAACTGTTTTTT
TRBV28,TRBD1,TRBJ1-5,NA,CASYEGGINQPQHF,TGTGCCAGCTACGAAGGGGGCATCAATCAGCCCCAGCATTTT
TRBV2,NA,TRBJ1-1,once,CASSENLQVLNTEAFF,TGTGCCAGCAGTGAAAATCTTCAGGTATTGAACACTGAAGCTTTCTTT
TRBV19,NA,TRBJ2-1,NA,CASSGKGRSNEQFF,TGTGCCAGTAGCGGGAAGGGCCGGAGCAATGAGCAGTTCTTC
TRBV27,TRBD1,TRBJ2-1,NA,CASSVTGAGEQFF,TGTGCCAGCAGTGTTACAGGGGCTGGTGAGCAGTTCTTC
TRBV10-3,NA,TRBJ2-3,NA,CAISGPGQGTDTQYF,TGTGCCATCAGTGGTCCGGGACAAGGCACAGATACGCAGTATTTT
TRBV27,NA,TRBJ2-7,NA,CARTHEGQGNEQYF,TGTGCCAGAACCCATGAAGGGCAGGGTAACGAGCAGTACTTC
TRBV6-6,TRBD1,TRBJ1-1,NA,CASSYRGRYTEAFF,TGTGCCAGCAGTTACAGGGGGCGTTACACTGAAGCTTTCTTT
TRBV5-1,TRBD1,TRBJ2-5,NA,CASSLWDSRRETQYF,TGCGCCAGCAGCTTGTGGGACAGCCGACGAGAGACCCAGTACTTC
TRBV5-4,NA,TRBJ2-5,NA,CASSPRGKLRSSQETQYF,TGTGCCAGCAGCCCCCGAGGGAAGCTGAGATCGAGCCAAGAGACCCAGTACTTC
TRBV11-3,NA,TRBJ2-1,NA,CASSLALNEQFF,TGTGCCAGCAGCTTAGCCCTTAATGAGCAGTTCTTC
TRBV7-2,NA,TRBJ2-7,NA,CASSPLKREQYF,TGTGCCAGCAGCCCTCTAAAGAGGGAGCAGTACTTC
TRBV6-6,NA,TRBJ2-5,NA,CASSPRTEETQYF,TGTGCCAGCAGCCCCAGGACAGAAGAGACCCAGTACTTC
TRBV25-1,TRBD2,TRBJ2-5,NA,CASSEGGTGKETQYF,TGTGCCAGCAGTGAGGGGGGGACTGGCAAAGAGACCCAGTACTTC
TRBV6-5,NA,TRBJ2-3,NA,CATRRATDTQYF,TGTGCCACCCGCAGGGCCACAGATACGCAGTATTTT
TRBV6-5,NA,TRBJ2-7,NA,CASSFGQTNSYEQYF,TGTGCCAGCAGTTTCGGACAGACAAACTCCTACGAGCAGTACTTC
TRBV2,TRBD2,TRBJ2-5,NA,CASSEAPRTGGGGERETQYF,TGTGCCAGCAGTGAAGCGCCTAGGACGGGGGGGGGAGGGGAGAGAGAGACCCAGTACTTC